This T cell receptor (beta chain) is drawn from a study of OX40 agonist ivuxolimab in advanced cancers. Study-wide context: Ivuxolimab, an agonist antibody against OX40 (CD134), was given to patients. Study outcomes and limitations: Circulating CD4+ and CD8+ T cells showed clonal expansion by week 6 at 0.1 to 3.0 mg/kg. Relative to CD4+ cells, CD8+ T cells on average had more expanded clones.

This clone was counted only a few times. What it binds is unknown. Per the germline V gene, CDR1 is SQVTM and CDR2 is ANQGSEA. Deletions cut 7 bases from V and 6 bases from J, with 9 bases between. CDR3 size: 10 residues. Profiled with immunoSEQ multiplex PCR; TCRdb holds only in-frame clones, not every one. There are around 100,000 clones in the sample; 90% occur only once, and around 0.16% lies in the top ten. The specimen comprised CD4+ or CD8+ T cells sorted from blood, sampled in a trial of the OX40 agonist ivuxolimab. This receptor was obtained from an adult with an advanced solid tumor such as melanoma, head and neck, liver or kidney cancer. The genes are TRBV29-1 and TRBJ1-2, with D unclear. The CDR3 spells CSAILDGYTF. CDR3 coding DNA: TGCAGCGCGATTCTCGATGGCTACACCTTC.